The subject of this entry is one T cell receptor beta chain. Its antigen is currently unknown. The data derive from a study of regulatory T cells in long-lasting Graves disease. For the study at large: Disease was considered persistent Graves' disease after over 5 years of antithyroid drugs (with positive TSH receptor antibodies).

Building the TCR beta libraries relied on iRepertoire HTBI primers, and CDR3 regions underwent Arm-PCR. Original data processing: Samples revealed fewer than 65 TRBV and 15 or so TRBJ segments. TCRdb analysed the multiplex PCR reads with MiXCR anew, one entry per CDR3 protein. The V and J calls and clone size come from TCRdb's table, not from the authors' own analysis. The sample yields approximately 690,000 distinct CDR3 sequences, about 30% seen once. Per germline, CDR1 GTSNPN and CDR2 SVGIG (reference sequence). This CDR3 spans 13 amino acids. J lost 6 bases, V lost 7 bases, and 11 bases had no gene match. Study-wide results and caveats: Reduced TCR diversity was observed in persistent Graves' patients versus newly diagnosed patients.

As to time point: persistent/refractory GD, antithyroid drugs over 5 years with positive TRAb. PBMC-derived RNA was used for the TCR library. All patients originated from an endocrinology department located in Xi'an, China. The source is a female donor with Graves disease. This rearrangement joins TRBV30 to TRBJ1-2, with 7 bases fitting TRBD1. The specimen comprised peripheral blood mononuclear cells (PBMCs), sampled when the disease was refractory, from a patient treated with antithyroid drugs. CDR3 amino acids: CALGIDRADGYTF. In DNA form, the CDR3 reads TGTGCCTTAGGCATCGACAGGGCGGATGGCTACACCTTC.